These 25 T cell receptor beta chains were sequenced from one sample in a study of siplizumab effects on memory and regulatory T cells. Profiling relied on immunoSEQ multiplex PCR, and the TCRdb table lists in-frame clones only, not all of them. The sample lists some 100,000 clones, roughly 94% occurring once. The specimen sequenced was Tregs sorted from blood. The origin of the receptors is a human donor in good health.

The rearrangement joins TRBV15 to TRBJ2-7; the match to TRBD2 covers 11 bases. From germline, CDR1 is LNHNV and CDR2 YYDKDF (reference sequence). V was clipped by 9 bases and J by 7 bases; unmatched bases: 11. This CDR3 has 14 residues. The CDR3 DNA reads TGTGCCACAGAGTTAGCGGGAGGGCCGGGGGAGCAGTACTTC. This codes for CATELAGGPGEQYF.

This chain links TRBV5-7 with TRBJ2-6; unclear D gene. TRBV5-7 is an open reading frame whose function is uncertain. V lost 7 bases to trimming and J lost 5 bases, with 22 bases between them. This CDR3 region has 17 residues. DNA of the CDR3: TGTGCCAGCCCACGTCGTTGCGTACAAAGTCGGGCCAACGTCCTGACTTTC. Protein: CASPRRCVQSRANVLTF.

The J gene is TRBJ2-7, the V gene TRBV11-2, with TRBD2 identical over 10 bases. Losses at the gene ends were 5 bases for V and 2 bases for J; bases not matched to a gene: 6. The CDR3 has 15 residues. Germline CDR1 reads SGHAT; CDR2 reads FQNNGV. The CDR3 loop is CASSPGLAVPYEQYF. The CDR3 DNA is TGTGCCAGCAGCCCAGGACTAGCGGTGCCCTACGAGCAGTACTTC.

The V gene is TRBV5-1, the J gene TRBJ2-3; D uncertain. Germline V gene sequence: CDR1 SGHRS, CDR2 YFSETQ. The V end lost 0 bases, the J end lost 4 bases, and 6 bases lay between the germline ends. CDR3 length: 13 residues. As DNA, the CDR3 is TGCGCCAGCAGCTTGGGACCCCCAGATACGCAGTATTTT. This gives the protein CASSLGPPDTQYF.

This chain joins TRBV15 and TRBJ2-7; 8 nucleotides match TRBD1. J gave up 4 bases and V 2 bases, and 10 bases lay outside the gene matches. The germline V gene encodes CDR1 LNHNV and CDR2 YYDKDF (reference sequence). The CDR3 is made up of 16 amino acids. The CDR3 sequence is CATSRSRGLERYEQYF. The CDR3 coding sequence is TGTGCCACCAGCAGATCCAGGGGGCTCGAGAGATACGAGCAGTACTTC.

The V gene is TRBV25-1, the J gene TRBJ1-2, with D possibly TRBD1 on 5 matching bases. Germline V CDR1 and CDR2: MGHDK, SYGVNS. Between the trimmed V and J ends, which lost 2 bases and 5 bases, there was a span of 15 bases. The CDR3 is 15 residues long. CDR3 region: CASSEMGLGVYGYTF. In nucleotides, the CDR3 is TGTGCCAGCAGTGAAATGGGGCTCGGAGTGTATGGCTACACCTTC.

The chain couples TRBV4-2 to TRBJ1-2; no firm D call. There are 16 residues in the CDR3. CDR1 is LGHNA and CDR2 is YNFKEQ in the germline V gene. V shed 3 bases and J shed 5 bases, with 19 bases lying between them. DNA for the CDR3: TGTGCCAGCAGCCATAAACTGGGAGGAGAGCTATATGGCTACACCTTC. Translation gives CASSHKLGGELYGYTF.

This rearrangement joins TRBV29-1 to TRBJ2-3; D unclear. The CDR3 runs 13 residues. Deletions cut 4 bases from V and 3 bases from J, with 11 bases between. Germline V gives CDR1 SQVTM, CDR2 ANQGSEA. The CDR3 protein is CSVGKLSTDTQYF. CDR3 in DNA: TGCAGCGTTGGGAAGCTATCTACAGATACGCAGTATTTT.

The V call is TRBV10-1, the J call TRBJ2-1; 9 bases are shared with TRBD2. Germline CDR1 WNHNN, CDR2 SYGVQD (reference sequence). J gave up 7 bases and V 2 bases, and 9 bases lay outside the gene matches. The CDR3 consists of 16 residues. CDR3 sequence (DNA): TGCGCCAGCAGTGAGCCCCGGGCTAGCGGGATTAATGAGCAGTTCTTC. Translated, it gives CASSEPRASGINEQFF.

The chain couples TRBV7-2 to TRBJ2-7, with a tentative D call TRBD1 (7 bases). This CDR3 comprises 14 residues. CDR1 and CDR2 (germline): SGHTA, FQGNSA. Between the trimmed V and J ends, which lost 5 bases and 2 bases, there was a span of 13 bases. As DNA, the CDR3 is TGTGCCAGCAGCGCGGGGACAGAGACCTACGAGCAGTACTTC. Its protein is CASSAGTETYEQYF. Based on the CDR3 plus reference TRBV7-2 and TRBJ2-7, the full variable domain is GAGVSQSPSNKVTEKGKDVELRCDPISGHTALYWYRQSLGQGLEFLIYFQGNSAPDKSGLPSDRFSAERTGGSVSTLTIQRTQQEDSAVYLCASSAGTETYEQYFGPGTRLTVT.

The chain's CDR3 is CASSRTENTEAFF. DNA of the CDR3: TGTGCCAGCTCAAGGACAGAGAACACTGAAGCTTTCTTT. V gene TRBV18 combines with J gene TRBJ1-1; possible D gene TRBD1, 6 bases. The CDR3 sequence is 13 residues long. Germline V lookup: CDR1 KGHSH, CDR2 LQKENI. V dropped 5 bases and J dropped 1 base, with 8 bases sitting between them. The full variable domain, with the rest looked up from reference TRBV18 and TRBJ1-1, is NAGVMQNPRHLVRRRGQEARLRCSPMKGHSHVYWYRQLPEEGLKFMVYLQKENIIDESGMPKERFSAEFPKEGPSILRIQQVVRGDSAAYFCASSRTENTEAFFGQGTRLTVV.

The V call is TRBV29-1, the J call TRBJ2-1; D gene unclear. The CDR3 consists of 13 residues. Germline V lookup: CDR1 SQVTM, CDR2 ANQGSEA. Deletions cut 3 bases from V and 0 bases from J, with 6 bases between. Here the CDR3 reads CSVEVSSYNEQFF. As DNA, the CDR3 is TGCAGCGTTGAGGTTAGCTCCTACAATGAGCAGTTCTTC.

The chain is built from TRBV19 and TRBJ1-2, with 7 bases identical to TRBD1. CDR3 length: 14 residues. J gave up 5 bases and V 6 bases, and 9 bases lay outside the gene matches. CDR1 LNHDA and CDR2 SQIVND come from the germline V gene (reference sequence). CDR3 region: CASRPTGSFYGYTF. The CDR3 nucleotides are TGTGCCAGTAGACCGACAGGGTCCTTTTATGGCTACACCTTC.

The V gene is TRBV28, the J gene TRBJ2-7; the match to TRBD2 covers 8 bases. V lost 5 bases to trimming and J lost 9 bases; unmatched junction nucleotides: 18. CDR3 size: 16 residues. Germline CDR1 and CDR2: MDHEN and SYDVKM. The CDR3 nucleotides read TGTGCCAGCAGTCCTCTTTGGAGTAGCGGGAACGTTTGGCAGTACTTC. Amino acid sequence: CASSPLWSSGNVWQYF.

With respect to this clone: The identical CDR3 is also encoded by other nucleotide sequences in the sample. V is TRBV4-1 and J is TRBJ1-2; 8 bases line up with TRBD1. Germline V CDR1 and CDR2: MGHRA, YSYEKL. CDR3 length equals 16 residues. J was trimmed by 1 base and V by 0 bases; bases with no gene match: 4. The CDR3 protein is CASSQEQGVSNYGYTF. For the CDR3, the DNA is TGCGCCAGCAGCCAAGAACAGGGGGTTAGTAACTATGGCTACACCTTC.

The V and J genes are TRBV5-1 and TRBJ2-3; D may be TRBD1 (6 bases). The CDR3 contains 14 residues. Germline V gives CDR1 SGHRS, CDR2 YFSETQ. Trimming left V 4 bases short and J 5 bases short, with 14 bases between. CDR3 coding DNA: TGCGCCAGCAGCCCATGGGCCAGGGGAGATACGCAGTATTTT. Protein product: CASSPWARGDTQYF. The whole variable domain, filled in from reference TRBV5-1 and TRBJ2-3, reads KAGVTQTPRYLIKTRGQQVTLSCSPISGHRSVSWYQQTPGQGLQFLFEYFSETQRNKGNFPGRFSGRQFSNSRSEMNVSTLELGDSALYLCASSPWARGDTQYFGPGTRLTVL.

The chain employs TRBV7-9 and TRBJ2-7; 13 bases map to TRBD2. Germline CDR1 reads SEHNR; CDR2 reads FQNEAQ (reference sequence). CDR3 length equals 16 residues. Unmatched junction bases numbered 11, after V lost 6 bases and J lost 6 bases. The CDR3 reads CASSPGTSGTLSEQYF. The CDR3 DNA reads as TGTGCCAGCAGTCCTGGGACTAGCGGGACGCTGTCCGAGCAGTACTTC.

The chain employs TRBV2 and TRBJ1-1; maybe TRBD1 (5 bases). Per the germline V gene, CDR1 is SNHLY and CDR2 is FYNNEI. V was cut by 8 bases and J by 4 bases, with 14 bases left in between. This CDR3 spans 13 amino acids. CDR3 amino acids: CASSIQGITEAFF. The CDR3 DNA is TGTGCCAGCTCAATTCAGGGAATCACTGAAGCTTTCTTT.

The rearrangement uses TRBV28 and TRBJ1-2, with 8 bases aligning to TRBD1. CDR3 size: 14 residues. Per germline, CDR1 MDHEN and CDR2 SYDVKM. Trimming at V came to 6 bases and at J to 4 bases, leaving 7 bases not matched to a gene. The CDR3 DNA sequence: TGTGCCAGCAGGGGAACGGGACAGGTCTATGGCTACACCTTC. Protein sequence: CASRGTGQVYGYTF.

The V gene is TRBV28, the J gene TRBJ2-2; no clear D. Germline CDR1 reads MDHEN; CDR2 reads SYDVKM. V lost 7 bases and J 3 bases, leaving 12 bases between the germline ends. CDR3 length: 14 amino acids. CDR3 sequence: CASKRWSDTGELFF. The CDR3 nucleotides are TGTGCCAGCAAAAGATGGTCGGACACCGGGGAGCTGTTTTTT.

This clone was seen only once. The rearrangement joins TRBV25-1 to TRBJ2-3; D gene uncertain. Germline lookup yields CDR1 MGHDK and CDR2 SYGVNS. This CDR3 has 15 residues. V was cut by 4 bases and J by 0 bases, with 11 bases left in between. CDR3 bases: TGTGCCAGCAGTGTCCGCCCCAGTAGCACAGATACGCAGTATTTT. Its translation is CASSVRPSSTDTQYF.

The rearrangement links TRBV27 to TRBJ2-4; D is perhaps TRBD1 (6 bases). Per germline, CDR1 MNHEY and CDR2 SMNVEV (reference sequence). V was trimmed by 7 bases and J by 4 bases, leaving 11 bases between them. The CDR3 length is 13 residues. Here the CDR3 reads CASTGANKNIQYF. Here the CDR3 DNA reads TGTGCCAGCACAGGGGCGAATAAAAACATTCAGTACTTC.

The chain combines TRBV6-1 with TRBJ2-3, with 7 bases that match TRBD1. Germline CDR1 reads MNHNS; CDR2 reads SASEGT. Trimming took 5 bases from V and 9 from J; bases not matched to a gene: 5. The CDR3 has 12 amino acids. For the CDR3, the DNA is TGTGCCAGCAGTTTACAGGGGACCACGCAGTATTTT. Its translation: CASSLQGTTQYF.

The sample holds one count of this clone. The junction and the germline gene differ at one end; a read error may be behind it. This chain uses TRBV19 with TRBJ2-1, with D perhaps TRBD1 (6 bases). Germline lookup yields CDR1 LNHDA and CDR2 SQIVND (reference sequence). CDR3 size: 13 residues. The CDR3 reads CASTPNRVVGLIF. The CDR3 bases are TGTGCCAGTACCCCAAACAGGGTCGTAGGTCTAATCTTC.

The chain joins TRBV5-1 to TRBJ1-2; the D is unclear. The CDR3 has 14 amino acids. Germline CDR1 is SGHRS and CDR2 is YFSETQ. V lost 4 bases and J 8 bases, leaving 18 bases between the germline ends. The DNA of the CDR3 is TGCGCCAGCAGCCTAATTGACATGGCGGCCGGCTACACCTTC. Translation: CASSLIDMAAGYTF.